This T cell receptor beta chain was found in a study of blood T cells in healthy people across ages. Concerning this clonotype: Its matching antigen is unknown.

The study, taken as a whole, reports: Naive T cell percentage by flow cytometry tracked strongly with beta diversity. Roughly linearly, TCR beta diversity per million T cells fell as age increased.

This CDR3 contains 13 residues. Germline CDR1 and CDR2: KGHSH and LQKENI. Then a second PCR, running roughly 6 to 12 cycles, was carried out with a sample-barcoded 5' primer and a J-beta primer mix. MiXCR was run by TCRdb on the 5' RACE reads, yielding one entry per CDR3 protein. The repertoire consists of about 970,000 distinct CDR3 sequences, with roughly 51% occurring once and the leading ten covering 20% to 25%. The chain combines TRBV18 with TRBJ2-5; 8 bases agree with TRBD1. The assigned J gene may be wrong: the sequence end matches TRBJ2-7 better. The receptor comes from a woman aged 60-75 years in good health. What was sequenced was blood. The chain's CDR3 is CASSRQGTDEQYF. In DNA, the CDR3 is TGTGCCAGCTCACGACAGGGGACCGACGAGCAGTACTTC.